One and the same sample provided the 2 T cell receptor beta chains below, sequenced in a study of cytomegalovirus exposure and HLA in healthy donors. This PCR relied on a set of 60 Vbeta primers and 13 Jbeta primers. Clones were read by immunoSEQ multiplex PCR, and TCRdb kept only the in-frame ones, dropping some. The data hold 81,000 or so clones, with over 60% observed a single time. Sequencing was carried out using PBMCs. The origin of the receptors is a man in his fifties or sixties in good health and CMV-seronegative.

This clone was seen only a few times. This chain links TRBV6-5 with TRBJ1-2; D is ambiguous. The CDR3 has 15 amino acids. Trimming took off 0 bases at V and 2 bases at J, with 10 bases between the two ends. The germline V gene encodes CDR1 MNHEY and CDR2 SVGAGI. The CDR3 DNA follows: TGTGCCAGCAGTTACTCACAAGCGGGGAACTATGGCTACACCTTC. As protein: CASSYSQAGNYGYTF.

The chain uses TRBV2 and TRBJ2-3, with TRBD2 matching over 12 bases. Germline loops: CDR1 SNHLY, CDR2 FYNNEI. This CDR3 is built from 18 residues. Trimming cost V 8 bases and J 6 bases; bases outside gene matches: 18. In nucleotides, the CDR3 is TGTGCCAGCCTCTTCGGGCTAGCGGGGGGGCCTCCTCAGGATACGCAGTATTTT. This encodes CASLFGLAGGPPQDTQYF.